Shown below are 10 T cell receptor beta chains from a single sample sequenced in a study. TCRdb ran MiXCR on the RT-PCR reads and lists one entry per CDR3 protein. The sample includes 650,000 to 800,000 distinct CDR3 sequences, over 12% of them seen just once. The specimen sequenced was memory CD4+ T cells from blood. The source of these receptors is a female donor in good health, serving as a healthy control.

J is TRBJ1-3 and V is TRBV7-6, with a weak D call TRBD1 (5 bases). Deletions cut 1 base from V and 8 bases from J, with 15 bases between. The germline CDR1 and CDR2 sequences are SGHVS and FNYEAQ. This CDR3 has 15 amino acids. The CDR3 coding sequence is TGTGCCAGCAGCTTAGGCGGACAAGGTTGGGACACCATATATTTT. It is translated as CASSLGGQGWDTIYF. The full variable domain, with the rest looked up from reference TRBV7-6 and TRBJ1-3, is GAGVSQSPRYKVTKRGQDVALRCDPISGHVSLYWYRQALGQGPEFLTYFNYEAQQDKSGLPNDRFSAERPEGSISTLTIQRTEQRDSAMYRCASSLGGQGWDTIYFGEGSWLTVV.

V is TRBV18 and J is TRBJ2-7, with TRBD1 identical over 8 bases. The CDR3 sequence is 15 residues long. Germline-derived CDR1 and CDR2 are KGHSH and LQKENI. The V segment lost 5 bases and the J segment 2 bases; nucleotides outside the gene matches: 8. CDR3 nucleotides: TGTGCCAGCTCATCCAGACAGGGGCGCCCCTACGAGCAGTACTTC. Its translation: CASSSRQGRPYEQYF.

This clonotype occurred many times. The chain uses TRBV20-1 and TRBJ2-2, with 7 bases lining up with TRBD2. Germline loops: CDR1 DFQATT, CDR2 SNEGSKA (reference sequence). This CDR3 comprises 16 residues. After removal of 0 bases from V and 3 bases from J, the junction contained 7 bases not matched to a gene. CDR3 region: CSARDRRLADTGELFF. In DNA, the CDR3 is TGCAGTGCTAGAGATCGGCGACTAGCAGACACCGGGGAGCTGTTTTTT.

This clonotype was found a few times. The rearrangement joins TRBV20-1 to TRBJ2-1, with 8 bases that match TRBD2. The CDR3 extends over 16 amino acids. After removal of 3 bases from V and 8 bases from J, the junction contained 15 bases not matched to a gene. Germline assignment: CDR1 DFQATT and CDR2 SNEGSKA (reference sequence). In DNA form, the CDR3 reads TGCAGTGCTAGTTCTTCGGACGGGAGGGCCGCAGATGAGCAGTTCTTC. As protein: CSASSSDGRAADEQFF.

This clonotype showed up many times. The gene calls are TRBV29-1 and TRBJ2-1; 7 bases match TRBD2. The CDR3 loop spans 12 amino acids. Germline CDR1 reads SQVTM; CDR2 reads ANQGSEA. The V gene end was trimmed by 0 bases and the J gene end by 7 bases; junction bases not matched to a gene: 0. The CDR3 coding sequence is TGCAGCGTTGAAGAAGCGGGAAATGAGCAGTTCTTC. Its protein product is CSVEEAGNEQFF.

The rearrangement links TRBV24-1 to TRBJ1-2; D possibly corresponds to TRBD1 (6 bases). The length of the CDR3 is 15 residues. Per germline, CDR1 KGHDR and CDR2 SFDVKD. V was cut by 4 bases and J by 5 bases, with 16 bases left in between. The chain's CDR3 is CATSEPTGQGYGYTF. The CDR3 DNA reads TGTGCCACCAGTGAGCCGACAGGTCAGGGGTATGGCTACACCTTC.

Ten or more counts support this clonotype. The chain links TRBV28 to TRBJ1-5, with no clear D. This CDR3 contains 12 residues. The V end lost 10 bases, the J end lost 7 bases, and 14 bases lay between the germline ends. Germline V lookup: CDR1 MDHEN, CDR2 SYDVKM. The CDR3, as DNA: TGTGCCATAAAAGAGGGTGGGCAGCCCCAGCATTTT. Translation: CAIKEGGQPQHF.

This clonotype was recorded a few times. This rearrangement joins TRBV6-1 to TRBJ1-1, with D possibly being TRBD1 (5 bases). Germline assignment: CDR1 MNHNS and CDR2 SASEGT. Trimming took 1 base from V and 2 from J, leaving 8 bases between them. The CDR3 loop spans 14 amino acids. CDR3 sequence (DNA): TGTGCCAGCAGTGAAGTGAGGGGAAACACTGAAGCTTTCTTT. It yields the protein CASSEVRGNTEAFF.

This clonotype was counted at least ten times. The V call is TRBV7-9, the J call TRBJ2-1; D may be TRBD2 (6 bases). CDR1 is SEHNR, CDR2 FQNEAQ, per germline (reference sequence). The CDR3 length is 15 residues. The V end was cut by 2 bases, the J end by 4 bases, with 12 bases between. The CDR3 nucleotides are TGTGCCAGCAGCTTACTGACTAGTGGATACAATGAGCAGTTCTTC. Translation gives CASSLLTSGYNEQFF.

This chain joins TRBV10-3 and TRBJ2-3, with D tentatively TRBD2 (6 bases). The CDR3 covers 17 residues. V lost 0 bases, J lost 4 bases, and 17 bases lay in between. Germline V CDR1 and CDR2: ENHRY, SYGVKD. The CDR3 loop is CAISESRSGEGPDTQYF. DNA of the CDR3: TGTGCCATCAGTGAGTCTCGTAGCGGAGAGGGGCCAGATACGCAGTATTTT.